What follows are 26 T cell receptor beta chains derived from one specimen sequenced in a study of blood T cells in healthy people across ages. Alongside a J-beta primer mix, a sample-barcoded 5' primer served in a second PCR lasting 7 to 11 cycles. TCRdb reanalysed the 5' RACE reads using MiXCR and keeps one entry per CDR3 protein. The sample yields under 2 million distinct CDR3 sequences, approximately 32% seen once. Sequences were obtained from blood. The receptors were gathered from a woman in her 30s in good health.

The genes are TRBV7-9 and TRBJ1-6; TRBD1 matches at 8 bases. Trimming at V came to 5 bases and at J to 10 bases, leaving 16 bases not matched to a gene. Germline V lookup: CDR1 SEHNR, CDR2 FQNEAQ (reference sequence). This CDR3 is built from 17 residues. CDR3 region: CASSTHDRGGVGSPLHF. The CDR3 DNA follows: TGTGCCAGCAGCACCCATGACAGGGGAGGCGTAGGGTCACCCCTCCACTTT.

The J gene is TRBJ2-7, the V gene TRBV13; the match to TRBD2 covers 8 bases. This CDR3 has 14 residues. V trimming: 0 bases; J trimming: 5 bases; junction bases outside the gene matches: 3. Germline lookup yields CDR1 PRHDT and CDR2 FYEKMQ (reference sequence). CDR3 nucleotide sequence: TGTGCCAGCAGCTTAGGGACTAGCGTTGACGAGCAGTACTTC. This encodes CASSLGTSVDEQYF.

CDR3 loop: CASSFNRDPIYEQYF. The CDR3 DNA reads as TGTGCCAGCAGCTTTAACCGGGACCCTATCTACGAGCAGTACTTC. The chain links TRBV11-2 to TRBJ2-7; D assignment may be TRBD1 or TRBD2 (5 bases each). V was cut by 3 bases and J by 3 bases, with 15 bases left in between. The germline V gene encodes CDR1 SGHAT and CDR2 FQNNGV. This CDR3 is 15 amino acids long.

The chain recombines TRBV10-3 with TRBJ2-7; D possibly corresponds to TRBD2 (5 bases). This CDR3 is built from 14 residues. Trimming pared 6 bases from V and 3 bases from J, leaving 15 bases between. The germline V gene has CDR1 ENHRY and CDR2 SYGVKD. The CDR3 nucleotides are TGTGCCATCAGACCATATGAGGGTAGCTACGAGCAGTACTTC. Its translation: CAIRPYEGSYEQYF.

This clonotype was seen only a few times. This rearrangement joins TRBV12-3 or TRBV12-4 to TRBJ2-6, with 11 bases fitting TRBD1. The CDR3 extends over 21 amino acids. Trimming at V came to 6 bases and at J to 0 bases, leaving 16 bases not matched to a gene. This CDR3 reads CASSSNPFRGQGDSGANVLTF. The DNA for the CDR3 is TGTGCCAGCAGCTCTAATCCTTTTAGGGGACAGGGGGACTCTGGGGCCAACGTCCTGACTTTC.

This clonotype was counted only a few times. The rearrangement uses TRBV14 and TRBJ1-2; maybe TRBD1 (6 bases). This CDR3 comprises 14 residues. CDR1 is SGHDN, CDR2 FVKESK, per germline. V was clipped by 5 bases and J by 1 base, with 11 bases between them. CDR3 nucleotide sequence: TGTGCCAGCAGCTGGGACAAAGATAACTATGGCTACACCTTC. It yields the protein CASSWDKDNYGYTF.

V usage is TRBV6-1 and J usage is TRBJ1-2; D is undetermined. CDR1 and CDR2 from the germline V gene are MNHNS and SASEGT. CDR3 length equals 12 residues. Trimming removed 2 bases from V and 7 bases from J, with 8 bases in between. The CDR3 coding sequence is TGTGCCAGCAGTGAACTAAGGGTTGGCTACACCTTC. Its protein product is CASSELRVGYTF.

This clonotype has only a few counts. V usage is TRBV7-2 and J usage is TRBJ2-1; 9 nucleotides agree with TRBD2. The trim removed 6 bases at V and 2 bases at J, leaving 17 bases unmatched. The CDR3 is 19 residues long. Germline values: CDR1 SGHTA, CDR2 FQGNSA. CDR3 bases: TGTGCCAGCAGTCGGTTTCTAGCGGGGCTTTCTCAAACCTACAATGAGCAGTTCTTC. Its protein product is CASSRFLAGLSQTYNEQFF.

The chain has TRBV9 and TRBJ2-3; D may be TRBD1 (6 bases). The germline CDR1 and CDR2 sequences are SGDLS and YYNGEE. V lost 3 bases and J lost 4, with 18 bases in between. This CDR3 is built from 16 residues. The CDR3 spells CASSGVQGFVADTQYF. The DNA of the CDR3 is TGTGCCAGCAGCGGGGTACAGGGTTTTGTCGCAGATACGCAGTATTTT.

This clonotype was counted between two and nine times. The chain joins TRBV29-1 to TRBJ1-2; D call uncertain. The CDR3 totals 12 residues. CDR1 is SQVTM, CDR2 ANQGSEA, per germline. V lost 6 bases to trimming and J lost 6 bases, with 14 bases between them. The CDR3 region is CSVGRRVDGYTF. CDR3 coding DNA: TGCAGCGTGGGGAGGAGGGTGGATGGCTACACCTTC.

V gene TRBV5-1 combines with J gene TRBJ2-7; D is unclear. From germline, CDR1 is SGHRS and CDR2 YFSETQ. Trimming took off 5 bases at V and 5 bases at J, with 14 bases between the two ends. The CDR3 covers 13 residues. This CDR3 is CASREQYFDEQYF. The CDR3, as DNA: TGCGCCAGCAGGGAACAGTATTTTGACGAGCAGTACTTC. Full variable domain (remainder filled in from reference TRBV5-1 and TRBJ2-7): KAGVTQTPRYLIKTRGQQVTLSCSPISGHRSVSWYQQTPGQGLQFLFEYFSETQRNKGNFPGRFSGRQFSNSRSEMNVSTLELGDSALYLCASREQYFDEQYFGPGTRLTVT.

In this sample, this clonotype turned up a few times. This chain connects TRBV10-3 to TRBJ1-1; D may be TRBD1 (6 bases). CDR1 ENHRY and CDR2 SYGVKD come from the germline V gene. V was shortened by 6 bases and J by 4 bases, with 12 bases between the two germline ends. There are 13 residues in the CDR3. This chain's CDR3 is CAIRKGESTEAFF. The DNA for the CDR3 is TGTGCCATCAGAAAGGGGGAGAGCACTGAAGCTTTCTTT.

This rearrangement joins TRBV12-3 or TRBV12-4 to TRBJ2-7; the match to TRBD1 covers 10 bases. The trim removed 5 bases at V and 7 bases at J, leaving 11 bases unmatched. This CDR3 is 15 amino acids long. The CDR3 nucleotides are TGTGCCAGCAGTACGAGGCGACAGGGGGCCGGGGAGCAGTACTTC. This gives the protein CASSTRRQGAGEQYF.

This clonotype has more than one count but fewer than ten. The J gene is TRBJ2-5, the V gene TRBV5-1, with D maybe TRBD2 (5 bases). The CDR3 is 20 amino acids. Germline V gives CDR1 SGHRS, CDR2 YFSETQ. Trimming cost V 5 bases and J 4 bases, with 33 bases left between them. The CDR3 protein is CASSWLISGNLGDDGETQYF. As DNA, the CDR3 is TGCGCCAGCAGTTGGCTGATCTCCGGGAACCTGGGAGATGATGGAGAGACCCAGTACTTC.

The CDR3 bases are TGTGCCAGCAGCGTAGCACAGGTCGGGGACTATGGCTACACCTTC. Residues: CASSVAQVGDYGYTF. The chain joins TRBV9 to TRBJ1-2; TRBD1 might be the D (5 bases). The V gene's germline CDR1 is SGDLS and CDR2 YYNGEE. This CDR3 is built from 15 residues. V gave up 0 bases and J gave up 3 bases, with 12 bases separating them.

This sequence joins TRBV5-6 and TRBJ2-7; D call uncertain. V lost 4 bases and J lost 1, with 15 bases in between. The CDR3 contains 15 residues. Germline V gene data show CDR1 as SGHDT and CDR2 as YYEEEE. CDR3 sequence reads: CASSRVTLGSYEQYF. CDR3 DNA sequence: TGTGCCAGCAGCAGGGTAACTCTAGGTTCCTACGAGCAGTACTTC.

The table lists this clonotype with many counts. The chain employs TRBV7-3 and TRBJ2-3; tentative D call: TRBD2 (6 bases). The CDR3 length is 15 residues. Germline V CDR1 and CDR2: SGHTA, FQGTGA. V dropped 6 bases and J dropped 1 base, with 14 bases sitting between them. DNA for the CDR3: TGTGCCAGCAGTCCCCTTGGCGGGGGCACAGATACGCAGTATTTT. As protein: CASSPLGGGTDTQYF.

A note on this clonotype: A much bigger clone sits one base away, suggesting this may be a read error. The CDR3 reads CASSERDTVYGYTF. The CDR3 DNA is TGTGCCAGCAGCGAAAGGGACACCGTCTATGGCTACACCTTC. The chain combines TRBV9 with TRBJ1-2; TRBD1 is a possible D gene (6 bases). V lost 3 bases and J lost 4, with 13 bases in between. The CDR3 sequence is 14 residues long. Germline V lookup: CDR1 SGDLS, CDR2 YYNGEE.

In this sample, this clonotype turned up a few times. This may stem from a read error, because a much larger clone lies one nucleotide away. The gene calls are TRBV6-6 and TRBJ2-6, with D possibly being TRBD1 (7 bases). CDR1 MNHNY and CDR2 SVGAGI come from the germline V gene (reference sequence). CDR3 length equals 14 residues. The CDR3 DNA sequence: TGTGCCACCAGGGGGGCCTCTGGGGCCAACGTCCCGACTTTC. Residues: CATRGASGANVPTF.

The chain carries TRBV6-6 and TRBJ1-1; a possible D gene is TRBD1 (6 bases). V lost 5 bases, J lost 7 bases, and 14 bases lay in between. CDR1 is MNHNY, CDR2 SVGAGI, per germline (reference sequence). The CDR3 is made up of 13 amino acids. CDR3 in DNA: TGTGCCAGCAGTGTTGTCCGAGGGGGTGAAGCTTTCTTT. This codes for CASSVVRGGEAFF.

This clonotype was detected ten times or more. The J gene is TRBJ1-2, the V gene TRBV27, with TRBD1 as a possible D gene (5 bases). Deletions cut 3 bases from V and 4 bases from J, with 12 bases between. The CDR3 covers 14 residues. The germline CDR1 and CDR2 sequences are MNHEY and SMNVEV (reference sequence). The DNA for the CDR3 is TGTGCCAGCAGTTTTGGGGGGATGCCCTATGGCTACACCTTC. Protein: CASSFGGMPYGYTF.

This clonotype was observed a handful of times. The gene calls are TRBV5-1 and TRBJ2-1; D tentatively reads TRBD1 or TRBD2 (6 bases each). The CDR3 consists of 13 residues. Deletions cut 0 bases from V and 15 bases from J, with 16 bases between. The germline V gene encodes CDR1 SGHRS and CDR2 YFSETQ. The CDR3 loop is CASSLAVGGRGFF. In DNA form, the CDR3 reads TGCGCCAGCAGCTTGGCCGTGGGGGGCAGAGGGTTCTTC.

A remark on this clonotype: One junction end disagrees with the germline gene, perhaps due to a read error. The rearrangement uses TRBV3-1 and TRBJ2-1, with 13 bases lining up with TRBD2. The CDR3 runs 17 residues. CDR1 and CDR2 (germline): LGHDT, YNNKEL (reference sequence). DNA of the CDR3: TGTGCCTGCAGCCAGCGGAGGACTAGCGGGGGCTACAATGAGCAGTTCTTC. Amino acids: CACSQRRTSGGYNEQFF.

This clonotype was seen repeatedly, ten times or more. The chain recombines TRBV5-1 with TRBJ1-1, with 10 bases matching TRBD1. Germline CDR1 and CDR2: SGHRS and YFSETQ. The J segment lost 3 bases and the V segment lost 2 bases, leaving 10 bases of the junction unmatched. This CDR3 is built from 17 residues. This CDR3 is CASSFYRDRGRDTEAFF. In nucleotides, the CDR3 is TGCGCCAGCAGCTTTTATCGAGACAGGGGGCGCGACACTGAAGCTTTCTTT.

In this sample, this clonotype turned up a few times. The chain joins TRBV5-5 to TRBJ2-7, with 8 bases aligning to TRBD1. From germline, CDR1 is SGHKS and CDR2 YYEKEE (reference sequence). Trimming took 4 bases from V and 9 from J; bases not matched to a gene: 12. The CDR3 loop spans 14 amino acids. CDR3 sequence: CASSEPRTGTAQYF. CDR3 nucleotides: TGTGCCAGCAGCGAGCCTAGGACAGGGACTGCGCAGTACTTC.

This sequence joins TRBV5-1 and TRBJ2-7; D might be TRBD1 or TRBD2, each matching 5 bases. Germline CDR1 and CDR2: SGHRS and YFSETQ. The CDR3 runs to 14 residues. Trimming stripped 3 bases from V and 6 bases from J, with 16 bases between. CDR3 sequence (DNA): TGCGCCAGCAGCTGGGACGTCGGAATGGGCGAGCAGTACTTC. Encoded protein: CASSWDVGMGEQYF.